The 15 T cell receptor beta chains below come from one sample, sequenced in a study of control samples from healthy donors and cancer patients. Generated by immunoSEQ multiplex PCR, the TCRdb table keeps only in-frame clones and is missing some. The profile covers more than 150,000 clones, with just under 95% appearing a single time and more than 1.1% taken by the ten largest. The sample comprised blood. All receptors come from a man between 18 and 29 years old in good health.

The gene calls are TRBV4-1 and TRBJ2-5; TRBD2 matches 8 bases. CDR1 and CDR2 from the germline V gene are MGHRA and YSYEKL. Germline trimming cut 0 bases from V and 5 bases from J; bases unmatched to any gene: 8. The CDR3 length is 16 residues. Here the CDR3 reads CASSQDRTSYEETQYF. CDR3 coding DNA: TGCGCCAGCAGCCAAGATCGGACTAGCTATGAGGAGACCCAGTACTTC.

The chain's CDR3 is CASSAPPGQLNEKLFF. CDR3 in DNA: TGTGCCAGCAGTGCCCCCCCGGGACAGTTAAATGAAAAACTGTTTTTT. The J gene is TRBJ1-4, the V gene TRBV2; 7 bases are a match to TRBD1. Losses at the gene ends were 4 bases for V and 5 bases for J; bases not matched to a gene: 10. Germline CDR1 reads SNHLY; CDR2 reads FYNNEI. The CDR3 loop spans 16 amino acids.

The chain recombines TRBV12-3 or TRBV12-4 with TRBJ2-2, with D possibly matching TRBD1 (6 bases). The CDR3 is 12 amino acids. V was pared by 6 bases and J by 9 bases, with 11 bases between. The CDR3 nucleotides read TGTGCCAGCAGCATATGGGGGCGGGAGCTGTTTTTT. It encodes CASSIWGRELFF.

The V and J genes are TRBV9 and TRBJ2-7, with 8 positions matching TRBD1. The V and J ends lost 4 bases and 9 bases, in that order; junction bases with no gene match: 6. There are 12 residues in the CDR3. Germline-derived CDR1 and CDR2 are SGDLS and YYNGEE. CDR3 residues: CASSPGGIRQYF. CDR3 DNA: TGTGCCAGCAGCCCAGGGGGCATTAGGCAGTACTTC.

V usage is TRBV5-1 and J usage is TRBJ1-2; 10 bases agree with TRBD1. The V gene's germline CDR1 is SGHRS and CDR2 YFSETQ. V shed 2 bases and J 8 bases; nucleotides not matched to a gene: 9. This CDR3 comprises 15 residues. The CDR3 region is CASSFLSGTGDGYTF. Here the CDR3 DNA reads TGCGCCAGCAGCTTTTTATCCGGGACAGGGGACGGCTACACCTTC.

The chain couples TRBV10-3 to TRBJ2-7, with 8 bases fitting TRBD2. This CDR3 has 17 residues. Germline V gene data show CDR1 as ENHRY and CDR2 as SYGVKD. V lost 4 bases to trimming and J lost 6 bases; unmatched junction nucleotides: 17. The CDR3 protein is CAISGSMGLVDSGEQYF. The CDR3 DNA sequence: TGTGCCATCAGTGGAAGTATGGGACTAGTAGATTCCGGCGAGCAGTACTTC.

This rearrangement joins TRBV7-2 to TRBJ2-3, with TRBD2 matching over 8 bases. The CDR3 sequence is 16 residues long. V was clipped by 3 bases and J by 1 base; unmatched bases: 6. The germline V gene encodes CDR1 SGHTA and CDR2 FQGNSA. The CDR3 nucleotides read TGTGCCAGCAGCTTCCGGGGTAGCGGGGGCACAGATACGCAGTATTTT. Protein: CASSFRGSGGTDTQYF.

This clone was observed a handful of times. J is TRBJ2-7 and V is TRBV5-1, with 10 positions matching TRBD1. This CDR3 has 14 residues. V lost 3 bases, J lost 6 bases, and 6 bases stayed unmatched. CDR1 and CDR2 from the germline V gene are SGHRS and YFSETQ. CDR3 loop: CASSSTDRGSEQYF. The CDR3 coding sequence is TGCGCCAGCAGCTCCACGGACAGGGGGAGCGAGCAGTACTTC.

CDR3 sequence: CASSFIRGEQYF. The CDR3, as DNA: TGTGCCAGCAGCTTTATCAGGGGTGAGCAGTACTTC. V gene TRBV13 combines with J gene TRBJ2-7; D may be TRBD1 (6 bases). The ends were cut back, 3 bases at V and 7 bases at J, with 10 bases in the middle. There are 12 residues in the CDR3. Germline V gene sequence: CDR1 PRHDT, CDR2 FYEKMQ (reference sequence). The full variable domain, rest sourced from reference TRBV13 and TRBJ2-7, is AAGVIQSPRHLIKEKRETATLKCYPIPRHDTVYWYQQGPGQDPQFLISFYEKMQSDKGSIPDRFSAQQFSDYHSELNMSSLELGDSALYFCASSFIRGEQYFGPGTRLTVT.

The rearrangement joins TRBV6-5 to TRBJ1-1; 7 bases line up with TRBD1. The germline V gene encodes CDR1 MNHEY and CDR2 SVGAGI. After removal of 2 bases from V and 2 bases from J, the junction contained 5 bases not matched to a gene. This CDR3 spans 15 amino acids. The CDR3 here is CASSYLTGHNTEAFF. The DNA of the CDR3 is TGTGCCAGCAGTTACCTGACAGGGCATAACACTGAAGCTTTCTTT.

The CDR3 sequence: CASSLAPQSSGNTIYF. As DNA, the CDR3 is TGCGCCAGCAGCTTAGCCCCCCAGAGCTCTGGAAACACCATATATTTT. The chain carries TRBV5-1 and TRBJ1-3; no definite D call. The CDR3 runs to 16 residues. V was trimmed by 2 bases and J by 0 bases, leaving 12 bases between them. Germline CDR1 SGHRS, CDR2 YFSETQ. Variable domain in full (rest from reference TRBV5-1 and TRBJ1-3): KAGVTQTPRYLIKTRGQQVTLSCSPISGHRSVSWYQQTPGQGLQFLFEYFSETQRNKGNFPGRFSGRQFSNSRSEMNVSTLELGDSALYLCASSLAPQSSGNTIYFGEGSWLTVV.

The CDR3 reads CASSPDRGYSPLHF. The CDR3 DNA follows: TGTGCCAGCTCGCCCGACAGGGGGTATTCACCCCTCCACTTT. This chain uses TRBV18 with TRBJ1-6; 9 bases align to TRBD1. The CDR3 is 14 residues long. The germline V gene encodes CDR1 KGHSH and CDR2 LQKENI. V lost 6 bases to trimming and J lost 8 bases; unmatched junction nucleotides: 5.

The rearrangement joins TRBV5-1 to TRBJ2-3; possible D gene TRBD1, 5 bases. Trimming left V 2 bases short and J 1 base short, with 5 bases between. The CDR3 extends over 13 amino acids. CDR1 is SGHRS, CDR2 YFSETQ, per germline. The CDR3 DNA reads TGCGCCAGCAGCTTACAGGGCACAGATACGCAGTATTTT. It encodes CASSLQGTDTQYF.

The chain links TRBV5-1 to TRBJ1-1, with a weak D call TRBD1 (5 bases). This CDR3 region has 14 residues. V was clipped by 1 base and J by 2 bases, with 9 bases between them. Germline CDR1 reads SGHRS; CDR2 reads YFSETQ. CDR3 region: CASSLPGDNTEAFF. The CDR3 DNA sequence: TGCGCCAGCAGCTTGCCTGGGGACAACACTGAAGCTTTCTTT.

J is TRBJ2-1 and V is TRBV11-2; possible D gene TRBD1, 5 bases. The V and J ends lost 3 bases and 6 bases respectively, with 9 bases between them. Germline V gene lookup returns CDR1 SGHAT and CDR2 FQNNGV. The CDR3 loop spans 13 amino acids. The CDR3 protein is CASSFMGRNEQFF. The CDR3 bases are TGTGCCAGCAGCTTTATGGGGCGCAATGAGCAGTTCTTC.